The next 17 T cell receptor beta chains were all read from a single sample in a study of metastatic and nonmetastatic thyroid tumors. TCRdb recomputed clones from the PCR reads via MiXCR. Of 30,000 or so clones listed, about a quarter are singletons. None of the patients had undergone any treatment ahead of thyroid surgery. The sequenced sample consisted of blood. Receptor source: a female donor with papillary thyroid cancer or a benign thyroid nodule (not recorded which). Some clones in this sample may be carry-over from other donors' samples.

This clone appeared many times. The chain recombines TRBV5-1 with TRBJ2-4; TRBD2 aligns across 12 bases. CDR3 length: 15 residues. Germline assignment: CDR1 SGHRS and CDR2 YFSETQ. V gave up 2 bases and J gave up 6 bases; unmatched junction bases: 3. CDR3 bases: TGCGCCAGCAGCTTTACTAGCGGGGGGACAAACATTCAGTACTTC. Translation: CASSFTSGGTNIQYF.

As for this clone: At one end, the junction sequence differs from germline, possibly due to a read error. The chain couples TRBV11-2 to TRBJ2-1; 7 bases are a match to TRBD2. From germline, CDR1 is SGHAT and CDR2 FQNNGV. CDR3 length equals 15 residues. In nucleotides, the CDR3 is TGTGCCTGCAGCTATGGGAGGGCCGATAAGAATGATCAGTTCTTC. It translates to CACSYGRADKNDQFF.

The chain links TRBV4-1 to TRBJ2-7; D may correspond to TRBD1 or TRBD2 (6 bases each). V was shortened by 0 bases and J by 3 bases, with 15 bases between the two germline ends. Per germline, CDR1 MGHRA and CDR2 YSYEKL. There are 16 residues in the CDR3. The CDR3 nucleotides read TGCGCCAGCAGCCAAGAGGTTTCCGGGGGCTTCTACGAGCAGTACTTC. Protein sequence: CASSQEVSGGFYEQYF.

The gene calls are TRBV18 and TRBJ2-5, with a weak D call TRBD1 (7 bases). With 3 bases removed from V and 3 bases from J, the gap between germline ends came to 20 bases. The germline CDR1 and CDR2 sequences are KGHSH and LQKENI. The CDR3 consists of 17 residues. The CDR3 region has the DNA TGTGCCAGCTCACCGCTAGGAGGGGGCCCAGGGAAAGAGACCCAGTACTTC. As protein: CASSPLGGGPGKETQYF.

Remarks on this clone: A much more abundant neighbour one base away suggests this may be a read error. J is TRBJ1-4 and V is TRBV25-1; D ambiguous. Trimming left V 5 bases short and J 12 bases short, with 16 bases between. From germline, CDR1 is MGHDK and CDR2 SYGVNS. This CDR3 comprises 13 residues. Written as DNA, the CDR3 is TGTGCCAGCAGTTCCCTCCCCTGGGTGGAACTGTTTTTT. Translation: CASSSLPWVELFF.

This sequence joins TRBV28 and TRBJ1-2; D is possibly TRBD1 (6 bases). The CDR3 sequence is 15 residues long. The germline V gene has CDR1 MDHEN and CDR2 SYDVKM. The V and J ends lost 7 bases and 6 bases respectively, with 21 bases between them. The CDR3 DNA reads TGTGCCAGCACCTTGCCCACACTACAGGGTAATGGCTACACCTTC. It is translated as CASTLPTLQGNGYTF.

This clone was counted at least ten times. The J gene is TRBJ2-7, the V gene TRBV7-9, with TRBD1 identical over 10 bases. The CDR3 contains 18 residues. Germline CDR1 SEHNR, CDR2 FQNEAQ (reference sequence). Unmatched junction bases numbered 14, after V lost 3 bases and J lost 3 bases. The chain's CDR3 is CASSFGVETGGQFYEQYF. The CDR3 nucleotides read TGTGCCAGCAGCTTCGGTGTGGAGACAGGGGGCCAGTTCTACGAGCAGTACTTC.

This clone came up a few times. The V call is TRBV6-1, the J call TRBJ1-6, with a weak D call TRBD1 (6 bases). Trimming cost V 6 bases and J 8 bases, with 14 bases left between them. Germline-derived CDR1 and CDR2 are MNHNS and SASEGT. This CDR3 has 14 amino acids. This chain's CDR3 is CASRIGTRDSPLHF. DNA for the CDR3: TGTGCCAGCAGAATTGGGACAAGGGATTCACCCCTCCACTTT.

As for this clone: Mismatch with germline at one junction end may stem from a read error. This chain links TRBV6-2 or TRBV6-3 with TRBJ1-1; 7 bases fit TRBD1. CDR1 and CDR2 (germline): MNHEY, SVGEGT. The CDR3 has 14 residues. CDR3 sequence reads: CASRHEGAGTDAFF. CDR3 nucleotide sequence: TGTGCCAGCAGACACGAGGGGGCAGGAACTGATGCTTTCTTT.

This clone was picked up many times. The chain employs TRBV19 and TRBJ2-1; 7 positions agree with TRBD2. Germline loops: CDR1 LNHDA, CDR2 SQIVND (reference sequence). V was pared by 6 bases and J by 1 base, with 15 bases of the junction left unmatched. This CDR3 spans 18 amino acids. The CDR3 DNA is TGTGCCAGTAGCCGAGGGAGCGGGGACTTCTATTCCTACAATGAGCAGTTCTTC. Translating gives CASSRGSGDFYSYNEQFF.

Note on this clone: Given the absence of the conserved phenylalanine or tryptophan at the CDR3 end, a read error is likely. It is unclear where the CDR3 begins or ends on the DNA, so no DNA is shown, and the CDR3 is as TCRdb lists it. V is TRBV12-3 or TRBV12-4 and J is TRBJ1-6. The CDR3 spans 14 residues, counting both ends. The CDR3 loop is CASSLAGLDSPLQY.

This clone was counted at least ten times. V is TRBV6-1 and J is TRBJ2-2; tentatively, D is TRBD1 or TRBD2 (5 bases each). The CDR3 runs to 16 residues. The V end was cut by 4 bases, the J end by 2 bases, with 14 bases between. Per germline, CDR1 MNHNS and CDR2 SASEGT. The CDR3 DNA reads TGTGCCAGCAGTGGCCGACGGGGCCGCAACACCGGGGAGCTGTTTTTT. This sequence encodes CASSGRRGRNTGELFF.

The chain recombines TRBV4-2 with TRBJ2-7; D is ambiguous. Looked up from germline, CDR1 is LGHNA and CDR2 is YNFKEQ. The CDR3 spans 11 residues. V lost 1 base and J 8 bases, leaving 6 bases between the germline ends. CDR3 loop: CASSQVGQQYF. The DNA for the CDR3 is TGTGCCAGCAGCCAAGTTGGGCAGCAGTACTTC.

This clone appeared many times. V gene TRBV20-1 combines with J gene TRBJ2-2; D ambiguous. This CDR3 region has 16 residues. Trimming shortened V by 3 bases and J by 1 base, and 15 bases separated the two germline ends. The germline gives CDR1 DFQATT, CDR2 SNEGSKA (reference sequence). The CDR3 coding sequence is TGCAGTGCTAGCAGTGTAGGACGCTTGAACACCGGGGAGCTGTTTTTT. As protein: CSASSVGRLNTGELFF.

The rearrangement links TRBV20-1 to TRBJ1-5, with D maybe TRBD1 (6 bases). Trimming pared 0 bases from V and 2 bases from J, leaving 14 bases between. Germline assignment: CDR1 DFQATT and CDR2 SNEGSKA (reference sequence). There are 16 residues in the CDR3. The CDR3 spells CSARDWGAEGNQPQHF. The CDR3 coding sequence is TGCAGTGCTAGAGATTGGGGGGCTGAGGGCAATCAGCCCCAGCATTTT.

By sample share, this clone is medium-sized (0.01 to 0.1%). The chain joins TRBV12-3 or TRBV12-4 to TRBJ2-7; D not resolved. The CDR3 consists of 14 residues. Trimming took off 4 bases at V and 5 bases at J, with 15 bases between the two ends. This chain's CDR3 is CASSSIKDEDEQYF. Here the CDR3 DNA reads TGTGCCAGCAGTTCTATCAAGGATGAAGACGAGCAGTACTTC.

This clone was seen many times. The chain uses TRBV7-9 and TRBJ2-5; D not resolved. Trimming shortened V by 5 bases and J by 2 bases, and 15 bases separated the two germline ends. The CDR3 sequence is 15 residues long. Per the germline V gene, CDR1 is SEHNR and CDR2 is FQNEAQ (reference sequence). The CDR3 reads CASSPSEEIQETQYF. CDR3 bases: TGTGCCAGCAGCCCCTCCGAAGAGATACAAGAGACCCAGTACTTC.